The 26 T cell receptor beta chains in this list originate from one sample, sequenced in a study of Graves' ophthalmopathy and Graves' hyperthyroidism. The TCR beta CDR3 regions underwent amplification from RNA transcripts. HTBI primers were employed in first-round RT-PCR, then a second-round multiplex PCR followed. TCRdb itself ran the multiplex PCR reads through MiXCR, one entry per CDR3 protein. The sample has about 48,000 distinct CDR3 sequences, around 48% seen once; the top ten hold roughly 20%. The sample was peripheral blood. The receptors shown here come from an adult man with Graves' ophthalmopathy.

This clonotype has at least ten counts. In DNA form, the CDR3 reads TGTGCCACCCGGACTTCCGCGGACATTCAGTACTTC. Protein sequence: CATRTSADIQYF. The chain joins TRBV19 to TRBJ2-4, with TRBD2 as a possible D gene (5 bases). Germline loops: CDR1 LNHDA, CDR2 SQIVND (reference sequence). CDR3 size: 12 residues. V shed 10 bases and J shed 8 bases, with 15 bases lying between them. The full variable domain, in which reference TRBV19 and TRBJ2-4 provide the parts outside the CDR3, is DGGITQSPKYLFRKEGQNVTLSCEQNLNHDAMYWYRQDPGQGLRLIYYSQIVNDFQKGDIAEGYSVSREKKESFPLTVTSAQKNPTAFYLCATRTSADIQYFGAGTRLSVL.

In the case of this clonotype: One end of the junction does not line up with germline, which may come from a read error. CDR3 in amino acids: CASGTPGPNTGGLFF. CDR3 nucleotide sequence: TGTGCCAGTGGTACGCCGGGCCCGAACACCGGGGGGCTGTTTTTT. The chain carries TRBV19 and TRBJ2-2, with D tentatively TRBD2 (6 bases). This CDR3 spans 15 amino acids. Germline loops: CDR1 LNHDA, CDR2 SQIVND (reference sequence).

This clonotype appeared once. The V and J genes are TRBV7-8 and TRBJ1-5; TRBD1 matches at 9 bases. Germline V gene data show CDR1 as SGHVS and CDR2 as FQNEAQ. The CDR3 sequence is 14 residues long. With V trimmed by 5 bases and J by 7 bases, 6 bases remained unmatched. This chain's CDR3 is CASSAGTGYQPQHF. CDR3 bases: TGTGCCAGCAGCGCCGGGACAGGGTACCAGCCCCAGCATTTT.

Concerning this clonotype: One junction end disagrees with the germline gene, perhaps due to a read error. The chain has TRBV9 and TRBJ2-1, with a possible D match to TRBD2 (6 bases). The germline V gene has CDR1 SGDLS and CDR2 YYNGEE. The CDR3 runs 17 residues. CDR3 coding DNA: TGTGCCAGCAGCATGTCACTCGGGAGCCCGCACTACAACGAGCAGTTCTTC. Amino acids: CASSMSLGSPHYNEQFF.

For this clonotype: Being one base from a much bigger clone, this may be a read error. The chain is built from TRBV25-1 and TRBJ2-1, with 8 bases that match TRBD1. The CDR3 has 15 residues. Germline values: CDR1 MGHDK, CDR2 SYGVNS. CDR3 bases: TGTGCCAGCAGGGAGACAGGGGCATTACCCAATGAGCGGTTCTTC. Translating it yields CASRETGALPNERFF. Full variable domain (outside the CDR3, taken from reference TRBV25-1 and TRBJ2-1): EADIYQTPRYLVIGTGKKITLECSQTMGHDKMYWYQQDPGMELHLIHYSYGVNSTEKGDLSSESTVSRIRTEHFPLTLESARPSHTSQYLCASRETGALPNERFFGPGTRLTVL.

This clonotype was seen many times. J is TRBJ2-1 and V is TRBV27, with TRBD1 matching over 8 bases. Germline V lookup: CDR1 MNHEY, CDR2 SMNVEV (reference sequence). This CDR3 comprises 16 residues. With V trimmed by 4 bases and J by 3 bases, 8 bases remained unmatched. The CDR3 is CASSSRRDRHYNEQFF. The CDR3 DNA follows: TGTGCCAGCAGTTCTCGAAGGGACAGGCACTACAATGAGCAGTTCTTC.

The chain employs TRBV20-1 and TRBJ2-7; D could derive from TRBD1 or TRBD2 (5 bases each). Germline V gene data show CDR1 as DFQATT and CDR2 as SNEGSKA (reference sequence). Trimming took 2 bases from V and 3 from J, leaving 14 bases between them. CDR3 length equals 14 residues. The CDR3 DNA reads as TGCAGTGCTAGAAACTCCGGGACGGTCTACGAGCAGTACTTC. Translated, it gives CSARNSGTVYEQYF.

In this sample, this clonotype turned up many times. CDR3 amino acids: CASSQGAGSGRNEQFF. DNA of the CDR3: TGTGCCAGCAGCCAAGGGGCGGGATCTGGTCGCAATGAGCAGTTCTTC. This chain connects TRBV3-1 to TRBJ2-1; D perhaps matches TRBD2 (6 bases). Germline V CDR1 and CDR2: LGHDT, YNNKEL (reference sequence). The V and J ends lost 1 base and 6 bases respectively, with 16 bases between them. The CDR3 extends over 16 amino acids.

This sequence joins TRBV9 and TRBJ2-7; the D gene is possibly TRBD1 (5 bases). Trimming shortened V by 0 bases and J by 5 bases, and 9 bases separated the two germline ends. The V gene's germline CDR1 is SGDLS and CDR2 YYNGEE. The CDR3 spans 13 residues. CDR3 protein: CASSVARVHEQYF. The CDR3 nucleotides read TGTGCCAGCAGCGTAGCCAGGGTCCACGAGCAGTACTTC. The full variable domain, in which reference TRBV9 and TRBJ2-7 provide the parts outside the CDR3, is DSGVTQTPKHLITATGQRVTLRCSPRSGDLSVYWYQQSLDQGLQFLIQYYNGEERAKGNILERFSAQQFPDLHSELNLSSLELGDSALYFCASSVARVHEQYFGPGTRLTVT.

This chain's CDR3 is CSARKGTSGYEQYF. DNA for the CDR3: TGCAGTGCTAGGAAGGGGACTAGCGGCTACGAGCAGTACTTC. The chain carries TRBV20-1 and TRBJ2-7, with 11 bases that match TRBD2. CDR1 and CDR2 (germline): DFQATT, SNEGSKA (reference sequence). The CDR3 contains 14 residues. With V trimmed by 3 bases and J by 3 bases, 4 bases remained unmatched.

The chain couples TRBV2 to TRBJ1-3, with D unresolved. This CDR3 is 12 amino acids long. V was cut by 6 bases and J by 7 bases, with 10 bases left in between. The germline gives CDR1 SNHLY, CDR2 FYNNEI. The CDR3 DNA follows: TGTGCCAGCAGAACCGGTGGGAACACCATATATTTT. Translation gives CASRTGGNTIYF.

This clonotype was observed many times. The DNA for the CDR3 is TGTGCCAGCAGCGGATCCGACAGGGGTCGGTCTCGAACTAATGAAAAACTGTTTTTT. Its protein is CASSGSDRGRSRTNEKLFF. This chain connects TRBV9 to TRBJ1-4; 8 nucleotides match TRBD1. The CDR3 is 19 amino acids. The germline gives CDR1 SGDLS, CDR2 YYNGEE. The V segment lost 3 bases and the J segment 1 base; nucleotides outside the gene matches: 14.

With respect to this clonotype: The final CDR3 position lacks the conserved phenylalanine or tryptophan, pointing to a likely read error. The DNA is omitted, as the CDR3 cannot be located on it reliably, and the CDR3 follows TCRdb's listing. CDR3 residues: CSARVNTEAFFGQ. This chain joins TRBV20-1 and TRBJ1-4; the table's D call, TRBD1, was not checked against the DNA. Germline V lookup: CDR1 DFQATT, CDR2 SNEGSKA (reference sequence). The CDR3 sequence runs 13 residues, both termini included.

The chain couples TRBV5-1 to TRBJ1-2; 9 positions agree with TRBD1. The CDR3 consists of 14 residues. V was clipped by 7 bases and J by 3 bases; unmatched bases: 7. Per the germline V gene, CDR1 is SGHRS and CDR2 is YFSETQ. Written as DNA, the CDR3 is TGCGCCAGCGGCCTTACAGGGGGCGACTATGGCTACACCTTC. Translating gives CASGLTGGDYGYTF.

This chain uses TRBV6-5 with TRBJ1-4; D is uncertain. V lost 2 bases and J 4 bases, leaving 8 bases between the germline ends. Germline lookup yields CDR1 MNHEY and CDR2 SVGAGI. The CDR3 sequence is 14 residues long. CDR3 sequence: CASSYGQFNEKLFF. CDR3 DNA: TGTGCCAGCAGTTACGGGCAGTTTAATGAAAAACTGTTTTTT.

This clonotype was counted at least ten times. This chain connects TRBV12-3 or TRBV12-4 to TRBJ2-3; either TRBD1 or TRBD2 may supply D (5 bases each). CDR3 length equals 16 residues. Trimming pared 1 base from V and 5 bases from J, leaving 16 bases between. The CDR3 loop reads CASSLELVGVLDTQYF. CDR3 nucleotide sequence: TGTGCCAGCAGTTTAGAACTAGTGGGGGTATTAGATACGCAGTATTTT.

J is TRBJ2-7 and V is TRBV2; D is unclear. Trimming shortened V by 4 bases and J by 6 bases, and 19 bases separated the two germline ends. The CDR3 totals 15 residues. Looked up from germline, CDR1 is SNHLY and CDR2 is FYNNEI. For the CDR3, the DNA is TGTGCCAGCAGTGCTAGAGATCGCAAGCTCTCCGAGCAGTACTTC. Residues: CASSARDRKLSEQYF.

This clonotype was seen a few times. CDR3 in amino acids: CASSRDGNSPLHF. In DNA form, the CDR3 reads TGTGCCAGTAGTCGGGACGGGAATTCACCCCTCCACTTT. This chain connects TRBV19 to TRBJ1-6; D possibly corresponds to TRBD1 (5 bases). The germline V and J ends were trimmed by 5 bases and 7 bases, with 9 bases remaining between them. CDR3 size: 13 residues. CDR1 and CDR2 from the germline V gene are LNHDA and SQIVND (reference sequence).

This clonotype was seen at least ten times. V gene TRBV4-2 combines with J gene TRBJ2-1; 8 nucleotides agree with TRBD2. Losses at the gene ends were 1 base for V and 5 bases for J; bases not matched to a gene: 4. Germline V CDR1 and CDR2: LGHNA, YNFKEQ. The CDR3 covers 15 residues. CDR3 coding DNA: TGTGCCAGCAGCCAAGCACGGGGGGGGAACAATGAGCAGTTCTTC. Protein product: CASSQARGGNNEQFF.

The sample holds many counts of this clonotype. The genes are TRBV7-3 and TRBJ2-2, with 10 bases fitting TRBD2. The ends lost 6 bases at V and 5 bases at J; junction bases unmatched: 9. Looked up from germline, CDR1 is SGHTA and CDR2 is FQGTGA. The length of the CDR3 is 16 residues. CDR3 sequence: CASSKPSGRVTGELFF. The CDR3 nucleotides are TGTGCCAGCAGTAAACCTAGCGGGAGAGTAACCGGGGAGCTGTTTTTT.

The chain is built from TRBV20-1 and TRBJ2-5; TRBD2 is a possible D gene (6 bases). This CDR3 region has 16 residues. CDR1 and CDR2 (germline): DFQATT, SNEGSKA (reference sequence). Between the trimmed V and J ends, which lost 3 bases and 4 bases, there was a span of 21 bases. The chain's CDR3 is CSASYYTTGRVETQYF. The CDR3 DNA reads as TGCAGTGCTAGTTACTATACCACCGGGAGAGTAGAGACCCAGTACTTC.

The J gene is TRBJ2-5, the V gene TRBV14; no clear D gene. The CDR3 is 13 amino acids. Germline-derived CDR1 and CDR2 are SGHDN and FVKESK. Trimming took off 1 base at V and 2 bases at J, with 5 bases between the two ends. DNA for the CDR3: TGTGCCAGCAGCCAAGGTCTTCAAGAGACCCAGTACTTC. Translation: CASSQGLQETQYF.

This chain connects TRBV18 to TRBJ2-1; D tentatively fits TRBD1 or TRBD2 (7 bases each). The germline V gene encodes CDR1 KGHSH and CDR2 LQKENI. The CDR3 sequence is 15 residues long. The V gene lost 6 bases and the J gene lost 8 bases, with 20 bases spanning the gap. DNA for the CDR3: TGTGCCAGCTCCCCCGGGGAGGGGGCGAGTGATGAGCAGTTCTTC. As protein: CASSPGEGASDEQFF.

The table lists this clonotype with a few counts. V and J are TRBV20-1 and TRBJ2-7; D remains ambiguous. V was pared by 5 bases and J by 3 bases, with 11 bases between. The CDR3 sequence is 12 residues long. Germline CDR1 reads DFQATT; CDR2 reads SNEGSKA (reference sequence). The CDR3, as DNA: TGCAGTGCTCTCGCGCGGAACTACGAGCAGTACTTC. As protein: CSALARNYEQYF.

The count of this clonotype is one. Sequence at one end of the junction differs from germline and may be a read error. The chain is built from TRBV24-1 and TRBJ2-2; weak D call: TRBD1 (7 bases). The CDR3 loop spans 15 amino acids. CDR1 and CDR2 (germline): KGHDR, SFDVKD. The CDR3 sequence is CASSLEGASVGELFF. CDR3 DNA: TGTGCCAGCAGTTTGGAGGGGGCCAGTGTCGGGGAGCTGTTTTTT.

The rearrangement links TRBV20-1 to TRBJ1-5; 8 bases align to TRBD1. Per germline, CDR1 DFQATT and CDR2 SNEGSKA (reference sequence). V shed 4 bases, J shed 4 bases, and the junction held 6 bases outside the gene matches. The CDR3 has 14 residues. The CDR3 here is CSAIDRGRNQPQHF. The DNA for the CDR3 is TGCAGTGCTATAGACAGGGGAAGAAATCAGCCCCAGCATTTT.